This TCR beta chain originates from a study of T cell repertoires in cytomegalovirus infection. Background on the study: It was recently identified HLA-C-restricted and well-studied HLA-B-restricted CMV epitopes that the study used. Public signatures in TCR beta pointed to CMV infection and matching HLA type.

This clonotype was seen more than once but under ten times. Its matching antigen is unknown. The CDR3 is 16 residues long. Per the germline V gene, CDR1 is LGHNA and CDR2 is YSLEER. The V segment lost 4 bases and the J segment 7 bases; nucleotides outside the gene matches: 8. TCRdb reprocessed the reads with MiXCR, giving one entry per CDR3 protein. This sample has roughly 920,000 distinct CDR3 sequences; around 32% occur once, and the top ten carry around 15%. This sequence originates from a human donor in good health (CMV status not recorded). Some clones in this sample may be carry-over from other donors' samples. The chain joins TRBV4-3 to TRBJ2-1; 12 nucleotides line up with TRBD1. Here the sequenced sample was cultured CD8+ T cells from PBMCs, taken from culture after CMV antigen stimulation. CDR3: CASSLRGQGAYNEQFF. In DNA form, the CDR3 reads TGCGCCAGCAGCCTAAGGGGACAGGGGGCTTATAATGAGCAGTTCTTC.